Below, one T cell receptor beta chain is given with its context. No antigen is known for it. This entry comes from a study of shared clonotypes between healthy human individuals. The CDR3 runs 14 residues. V lost 2 bases, J lost 3 bases, and 11 bases lay in between. Looked up from germline, CDR1 is MDHEN and CDR2 is SYDVKM. In replicate PCRs of sorted subsets, approximately 210 ng DNA, approximately 32,000 T cell genomes, was used. Repertoires were generated with immunoSEQ multiplex PCR, while TCRdb's copy carries only in-frame clones and drops some. The sample contains roughly 700,000 clones, approximately 79% of which appear only once. Study-wide points: A generally larger estimated richness was seen in naive subsets than in memory subsets.

The V call is TRBV28, the J call TRBJ2-7; D tentatively reads TRBD1 or TRBD2 (5 bases each). This TCR was recovered from a woman aged 30 to 39 in good health. Material for sequencing was memory CD4+ T cells sorted from blood. Subset given: CD45RA-negative fraction. CDR3 sequence (DNA): TGTGCCAGCAGTTTACCGGGGCTGCGCTACGAGCAGTACTTC. It yields the protein CASSLPGLRYEQYF.